This T cell receptor (beta chain) was captured by sequencing in a study of CD8 T cell repertoires and HIV-1 epitope variants. As for the study in general: Controls included no peptide, Ebola AY9 epitope, and a CMV, EBV, flu pool. An uncultured baseline aliquot held 1M T cells.

The study, taken as a whole, reports: Beta chains alone show antigen proliferation, not cytokine profile or function.

On the immunoSEQ platform, TCR beta CDR3s were sequenced at survey depth. Assay used: immunoSEQ multiplex PCR; TCRdb lists only in-frame clones, some missing. The profile shows about 5,100 clones, roughly 66% of them singletons. On this clone itself: Its specificity is unknown.

Germline V gene sequence: CDR1 MDHEN, CDR2 SYDVKM. V lost 5 bases and J lost 6, with 14 bases in between. The CDR3 sequence is 14 residues long. This chain joins TRBV28 and TRBJ2-1; D unclear. What was sequenced was cultured CD8+ T cells derived from PBMCs. The TCR was taken from a male donor with HIV. The CDR3 here is CASSKPLGFNEQFF. The CDR3 nucleotides read TGTGCCAGCAGTAAACCTCTAGGATTCAATGAGCAGTTCTTC.